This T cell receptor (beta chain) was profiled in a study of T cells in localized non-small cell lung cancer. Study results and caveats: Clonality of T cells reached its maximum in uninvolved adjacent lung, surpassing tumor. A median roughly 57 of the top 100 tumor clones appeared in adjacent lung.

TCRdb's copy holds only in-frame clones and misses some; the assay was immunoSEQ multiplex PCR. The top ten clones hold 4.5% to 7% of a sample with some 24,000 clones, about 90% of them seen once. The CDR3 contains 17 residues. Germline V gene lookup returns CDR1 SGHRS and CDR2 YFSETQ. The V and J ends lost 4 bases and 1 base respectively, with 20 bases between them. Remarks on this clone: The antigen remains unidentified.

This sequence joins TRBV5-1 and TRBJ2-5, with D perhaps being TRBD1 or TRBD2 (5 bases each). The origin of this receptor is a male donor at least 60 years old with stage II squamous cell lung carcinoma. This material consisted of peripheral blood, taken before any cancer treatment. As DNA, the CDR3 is TGCGCCAGCAGCCACCTAGCTTTCGGGACGGCCCAAGAGACCCAGTACTTC. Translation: CASSHLAFGTAQETQYF.